This TCR beta chain was captured in a study of blood T cells in healthy people across ages. The CDR3 sequence is 15 residues long. The V gene's germline CDR1 is MNHNS and CDR2 SASEGT. Trimming cost V 0 bases and J 5 bases, with 14 bases left between them. Total RNA was isolated from each sample in quantities of at least 5 micrograms. For the second PCR, which ran for roughly 6 to 12 cycles, a sample-barcoded 5' primer and a J-beta primer mix were used. Each cDNA molecule carried a tag from a template-switch adaptor that contained 12 random nucleotides. Each CDR3 protein gets one entry after TCRdb re-called the 5' RACE reads with MiXCR. The sample carries 1.5 million to 2 million distinct CDR3 sequences, 28% recorded once. In its sample, this clonotype was seen a few times.

Sequences were obtained from blood. The sequence came from a woman in her 30s in good health. This chain uses TRBV6-1 with TRBJ2-7, with a possible D match to TRBD2 (7 bases). This CDR3 is CASSEARTGRDEQYF. CDR3 sequence (DNA): TGTGCCAGCAGTGAAGCGAGAACAGGGAGGGACGAGCAGTACTTC.